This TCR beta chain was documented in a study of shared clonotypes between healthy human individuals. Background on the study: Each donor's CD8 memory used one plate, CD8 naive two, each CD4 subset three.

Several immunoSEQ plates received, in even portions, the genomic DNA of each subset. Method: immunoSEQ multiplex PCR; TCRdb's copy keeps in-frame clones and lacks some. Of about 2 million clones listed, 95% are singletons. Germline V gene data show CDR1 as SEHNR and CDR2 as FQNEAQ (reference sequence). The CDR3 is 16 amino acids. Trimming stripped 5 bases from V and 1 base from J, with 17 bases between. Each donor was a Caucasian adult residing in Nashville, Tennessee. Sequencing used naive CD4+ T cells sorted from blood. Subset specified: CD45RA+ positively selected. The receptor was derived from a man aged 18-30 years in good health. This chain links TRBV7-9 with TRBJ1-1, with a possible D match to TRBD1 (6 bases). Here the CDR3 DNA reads TGTGCCAGCAGCAACCTTGGACAGCCGGGGAACACTGAAGCTTTCTTT. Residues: CASSNLGQPGNTEAFF.